Listed below are T cell receptor beta chains from one sample, sequenced in a study of cytomegalovirus exposure and HLA in healthy donors. Only in-frame clones appear in the TCRdb table, and some are missing; sequencing was by immunoSEQ multiplex PCR. The sample includes about 110,000 clones, about 70% of them seen just once. Sequenced input: PBMCs. All receptors derive from a man aged 30 to 45 in good health and CMV-seropositive. Each CDR3 is given with its conserved first and last residue. The D gene is left open where the match is weak. Expanded clones are given a class, and other clones once, few, many or no size at all.

>few|TRBD1|TRBV5-1|TRBJ2-7
TGCGCCAGCAGCTTGTCCTCACAGGGGTCCTACGAGCAGTACTTC
CASSLSSQGSYEQYF
>-|-|TRBV27|TRBJ2-1
TGTGCCAGCAGTTTATCGAGGGCGAGACCGAATGAGCAGTTCTTC
CASSLSRARPNEQFF
>few|-|TRBV5-4|TRBJ2-1
TGTGCCAGCAGCTTGGACGGGAACAATGAGCAGTTCTTC
CASSLDGNNEQFF
>-|TRBD2|TRBV2|TRBJ2-3
TGTGCCAGCAGCCAAGCGGGGGGCCCCACAGATACGCAGTATTTT
CASSQAGGPTDTQYF
>-|-|TRBV2|TRBJ1-4
TGTGCCAGCAGTGTAAGGGGGAGGGGCTCTAATGAAAAACTGTTTTTT
CASSVRGRGSNEKLFF
>-|-|TRBV4-3|TRBJ2-4
TGCGCCAGCAGCCCTACCTTGAGCCTAGCCAAAAACATTCAGTACTTC
CASSPTLSLAKNIQYF
>-|-|TRBV5-5|TRBJ1-2
TGTGCCAGCAGCTTGGCAGGGGACTATGGCTACACCTTC
CASSLAGDYGYTF
>-|-|TRBV7-8|TRBJ1-3
TGTGCCAGCAGGGGAGGCAGGAGTGGAAACACCATATATTTT
CASRGGRSGNTIYF
>-|TRBD1|TRBV4-1|TRBJ1-1
TGCGCCAGCAGCCAAGTAGGGGGCTGGGCCGAAGCTTTCTTT
CASSQVGGWAEAFF
>-|-|TRBV20-1|TRBJ2-7
TGCAGTGCTAGAAGCAGCGAGCAGTACTTC
CSARSSEQYF
>-|-|TRBV11-2|TRBJ2-2
TGTGCCAGCAGCCCTTGGACAACGGAGACGACCGGGGAGCTGTTTTTT
CASSPWTTETTGELFF
>-|TRBD1|TRBV29-1|TRBJ1-1
TGCAGCGTTCTGGGGGGGACAGGGAACTCAGGCACTGAAGCTTTCTTT
CSVLGGTGNSGTEAFF
>-|TRBD2|TRBV18|TRBJ2-1
TGTGCCAGCTCACCGACTGCAGCGGGGGCTAGGAATGAGAAGCAGTTCTTC
CASSPTAAGARNEKQFF
>-|TRBD1|TRBV7-6|TRBJ2-1
TGTGCCAGCAGCTTACGACAGGGGTCATCATTATACAATGAGCAGTTCTTC
CASSLRQGSSLYNEQFF
>few|TRBD1|TRBV6-6|TRBJ1-3
TGTGCCAGCAGAACGCAGGGGGGTAGCTCTGGAAACACCATATATTTT
CASRTQGGSSGNTIYF
>-|TRBD1|TRBV30|TRBJ1-5
TGTGCCTGGAGTCTCGGGACAGGGCTACGATATAGCAATCAGCCCCAGCATTTT
CAWSLGTGLRYSNQPQHF
>-|-|TRBV11-2|TRBJ2-2
TGTGCCAGCCTAGCGTGGTCCGGGGAGCTGTTTTTT
CASLAWSGELFF
>few|-|TRBV5-1|TRBJ2-1
TGCGCCAGCAGCTTGGTAGGGCTAGCAGGCTCCTACAATGAGCAGTTCTTC
CASSLVGLAGSYNEQFF
>-|TRBD1|TRBV19|TRBJ1-1
TGTGCCAGTAGTATAGCTACAGGGGTGAACACTGAAGCTTTCTTT
CASSIATGVNTEAFF
>-|TRBD1|TRBV27|TRBJ2-1
TGTGCCAGCAGCCGGGGACAGGGGGCTTTCAATGAGCAGTTCTTC
CASSRGQGAFNEQFF
>few|-|TRBV6-5|TRBJ1-4
TGTGCCAGCAGCCACACGATCTCTAATGAAAAACTGTTTTTT
CASSHTISNEKLFF
>few|TRBD1|TRBV29-1|TRBJ1-1
TGCAGCGTTTCCCGACAGGGGGCCGTAAAGGACACTGAAGCTTTCTTT
CSVSRQGAVKDTEAFF
>-|TRBD2|TRBV27|TRBJ2-5
TGTGCCAGCAGTTTATCGTCAATGCGGGAGGGCCGGGAGACCCAGTACTTC
CASSLSSMREGRETQYF
>-|-|TRBV4-3|TRBJ2-1
TGCGCCAGCAGCCAAACCGTAGCGAGAGACTACAATGAGCAGTTCTTC
CASSQTVARDYNEQFF
>-|-|TRBV18|TRBJ1-5
TGTGCCAGCTCACAGACGGGGGGGGCTGATCAGCCCCAGCATTTT
CASSQTGGADQPQHF
>-|-|TRBV5-6|TRBJ1-2
TGTGCCAGCAGCTTCGGACGACAGGAGATTTGGTATGGCTACACCTTC
CASSFGRQEIWYGYTF
>-|TRBD2|TRBV4-1|TRBJ2-1
TGCGCCAGCAGCCAAGATCTAGCGGTAGAGCAGTTCTTC
CASSQDLAVEQFF
>-|TRBD1|TRBV14|TRBJ1-2
TGTGCCAGCAGCCCCAGGGGGACAGGCTATGGCTACACCTTC
CASSPRGTGYGYTF
>-|TRBD1|TRBV2|TRBJ1-5
TGTGCCAGCACGGGGACAGGGGGCGATCAGCCCCAGCATTTT
CASTGTGGDQPQHF